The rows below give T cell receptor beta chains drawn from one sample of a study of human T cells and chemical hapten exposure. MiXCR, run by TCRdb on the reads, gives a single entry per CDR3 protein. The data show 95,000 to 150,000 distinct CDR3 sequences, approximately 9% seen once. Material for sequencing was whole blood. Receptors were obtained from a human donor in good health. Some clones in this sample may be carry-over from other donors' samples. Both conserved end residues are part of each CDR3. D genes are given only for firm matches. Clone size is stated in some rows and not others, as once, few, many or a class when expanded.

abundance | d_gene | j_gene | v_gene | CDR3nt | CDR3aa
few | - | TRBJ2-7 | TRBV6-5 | TGTGCCAGCAGTTACTCGTGGTTACAGAACTACGAGCAGTACTTC | CASSYSWLQNYEQYF
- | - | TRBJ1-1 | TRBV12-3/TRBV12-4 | TGTGCCAGCAGTTTAGGTTTCGGGGGGAACACTGAAGCTTTCTTT | CASSLGFGGNTEAFF
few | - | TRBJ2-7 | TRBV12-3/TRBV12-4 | TGTGCCAGCAGTTTAGGCGATTACGAGCAGTACTTC | CASSLGDYEQYF
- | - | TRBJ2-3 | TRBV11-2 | TGTGCCAGCAGCCCGGCCATGAGCACAGATACGCAGTATTTT | CASSPAMSTDTQYF
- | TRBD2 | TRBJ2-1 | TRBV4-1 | TGCGCCAGCAGCCCGTGGAGCGGGAAGAATGAGCAGTTCTTC | CASSPWSGKNEQFF
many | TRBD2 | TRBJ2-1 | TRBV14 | TGTGCCAGCAGCCAAATCGTTGGACTAGCGGGAGGGAGGTCAAATGAGCAGTTCTTC | CASSQIVGLAGGRSNEQFF
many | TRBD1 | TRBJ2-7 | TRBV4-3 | TGCGCCAGCAGCCAAGAGGGACAGGGGAGATACGAGCAGTACTTC | CASSQEGQGRYEQYF
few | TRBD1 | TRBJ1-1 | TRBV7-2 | TGTGCCCAAGGGGGGCAGGGGGCCACTGAAGCTTTCTTT | CAQGGQGATEAFF
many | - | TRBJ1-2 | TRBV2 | TGTGCCAGCAGTGTCGGCTATGGCTACACCTTC | CASSVGYGYTF
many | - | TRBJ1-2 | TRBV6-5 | TGTGCCAGCAGTTACGGGGGGAGGGGTAACTATGGCTACACCTTC | CASSYGGRGNYGYTF
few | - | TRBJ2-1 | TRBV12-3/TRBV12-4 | TGTGCCAGCGGAGTTGGGTTGAGAGGGGGGTCCTACAATGAGCAGTTCTTC | CASGVGLRGGSYNEQFF
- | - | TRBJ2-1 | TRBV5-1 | TGCGCCAGCAGCTTGGTTGGGGGAGAGGGCAATGAGCAGTTCTTC | CASSLVGGEGNEQFF
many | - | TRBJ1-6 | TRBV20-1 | TGCAGTGCTACGTCCCCCTCCTATAATTCACCCCTCCACTTT | CSATSPSYNSPLHF
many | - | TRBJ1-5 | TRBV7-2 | TGTGCCAGCAGCTTAGACCCTCAGGGAAATCAGCCCCAGCATTTT | CASSLDPQGNQPQHF
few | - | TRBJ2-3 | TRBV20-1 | TGCAGTTTTACAGGGATCACAGATACGCAGTATTTT | CSFTGITDTQYF
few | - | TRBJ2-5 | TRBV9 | TGTGCCAGCAGCGTAGATCCCGGTGAGGGCCTCCAAGAGACCCAGTACTTC | CASSVDPGEGLQETQYF
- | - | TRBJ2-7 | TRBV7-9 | TGTGCCAGCAGCTTTTACGGGGTGGAAGAGCAGTACTTC | CASSFYGVEEQYF
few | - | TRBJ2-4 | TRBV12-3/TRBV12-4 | TGTGCCAGCAGTTTTGGAGGGGGCCTCAAAAACATTCAGTACTTC | CASSFGGGLKNIQYF
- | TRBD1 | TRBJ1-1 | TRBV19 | TGTGCCAGTAGTACAAGACAGGGGCCGAACACTGAAGCTTTCTTT | CASSTRQGPNTEAFF
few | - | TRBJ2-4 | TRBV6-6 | TGTGCCAGCACGGGGGAGTATATCAAAAACATTCAGTACTTC | CASTGEYIKNIQYF
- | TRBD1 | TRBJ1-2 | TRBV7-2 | TGTGCCAGCAGCTTACGACAGGGCGGGGACTATGGCTACACCTTC | CASSLRQGGDYGYTF
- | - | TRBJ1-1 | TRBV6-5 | TGTGCCAGCAGGTTCGGCCTGAAAGCTTTCTTT | CASRFGLKAFF
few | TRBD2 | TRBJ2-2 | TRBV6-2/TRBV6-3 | TGTGCCAGCTACGGAGCGGGAGACACCGGGGAGCTGTTTTTT | CASYGAGDTGELFF
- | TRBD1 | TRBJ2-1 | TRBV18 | TGTGCCAGCTCAGCACGGGACAGGTCCTACAATGAGCAGTTCTTC | CASSARDRSYNEQFF
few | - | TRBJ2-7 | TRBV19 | TGTGCCAGTAGTACCAGACCTACAGACTACGAGCAGTACTTC | CASSTRPTDYEQYF
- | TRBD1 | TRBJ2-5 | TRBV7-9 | TGTGCCAGCAGCGACAGGGCGTTCGAGACCCAGTACTTC | CASSDRAFETQYF
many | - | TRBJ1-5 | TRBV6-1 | TGTGCCAGCAGTGGGGGGCCCCTGGGGGGGGCTATCAATCAGCCCCAGCATTTT | CASSGGPLGGAINQPQHF
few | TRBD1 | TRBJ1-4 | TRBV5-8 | TGTGCCAGCAGCTTGGACAGGGGAAGTGAAAAACTGTTTTTT | CASSLDRGSEKLFF
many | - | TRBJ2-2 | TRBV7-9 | TGTGCCAGCACCATGAGGGCGGGGAACACCGGGGAGCTGTTTTTT | CASTMRAGNTGELFF
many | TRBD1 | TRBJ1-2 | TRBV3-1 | TGTGCCAGCAGCCAAGAGGCAGGGGGCTCTGGCTACACCTTC | CASSQEAGGSGYTF
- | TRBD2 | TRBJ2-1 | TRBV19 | TGTGCCAGTAGTATTGTAGGGAGGGGATACAATGAGCAGTTCTTC | CASSIVGRGYNEQFF
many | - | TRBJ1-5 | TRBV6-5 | TGTGCCAGCAGCTGGGACCGCGATCAGCCCCAGCATTTT | CASSWDRDQPQHF
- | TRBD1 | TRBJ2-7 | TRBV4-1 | TGCGCCAGCAGCCAGGGGGACAGGAGCGAGCAGTACTTC | CASSQGDRSEQYF
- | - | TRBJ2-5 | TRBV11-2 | TGTGCCAGCAGCTTAAGGGAGCCGTGGGTCCCCCCGAGCCAAGAGACCCAGTACTTC | CASSLREPWVPPSQETQYF
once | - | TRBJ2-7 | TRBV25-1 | TGTGCCAGCAGTGGACAGATCTACGAGCAGTACTTC | CASSGQIYEQYF
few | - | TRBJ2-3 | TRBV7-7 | TGTGCCAGCAGCTTAACACTGCAGGGAGAGGATACGCAGTATTTT | CASSLTLQGEDTQYF
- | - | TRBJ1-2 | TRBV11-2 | TGTGCCAGCAGCTTAGAAGCTTTTAACTATGGCTACACCTTC | CASSLEAFNYGYTF
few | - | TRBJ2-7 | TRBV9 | TGTGCCAGCAGCGTAGATCCCGGGACGGGCTACGAGCAGTACTTC | CASSVDPGTGYEQYF
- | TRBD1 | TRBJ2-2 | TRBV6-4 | TGTGCCAGCAGCGGCACAGGGGAAGGGACCGGGGAGCTGTTTTTT | CASSGTGEGTGELFF
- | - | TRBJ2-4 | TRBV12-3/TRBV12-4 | TGTGCCAGCAGTTTGCAGGGTAGACTAGCCAAAAACATTCAGTACTTC | CASSLQGRLAKNIQYF
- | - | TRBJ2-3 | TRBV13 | TGTGCCAGCAGCTTAGAGGCCCCGCAGGGAGAGACAGATACGCAGTATTTT | CASSLEAPQGETDTQYF
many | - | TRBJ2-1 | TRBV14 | TGTGCCAGCAGCCTATGGTCGAATGAGCAGTTCTTC | CASSLWSNEQFF
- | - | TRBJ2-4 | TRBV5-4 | TGTGCCAGCAGCGGGGAGGCGGGTAGCATTCAGTACTTC | CASSGEAGSIQYF
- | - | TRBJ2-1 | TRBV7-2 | TGTGCCAGCAGCTTACTCCCGGGACCGCAGGGGAATGAGCAGTTCTTC | CASSLLPGPQGNEQFF